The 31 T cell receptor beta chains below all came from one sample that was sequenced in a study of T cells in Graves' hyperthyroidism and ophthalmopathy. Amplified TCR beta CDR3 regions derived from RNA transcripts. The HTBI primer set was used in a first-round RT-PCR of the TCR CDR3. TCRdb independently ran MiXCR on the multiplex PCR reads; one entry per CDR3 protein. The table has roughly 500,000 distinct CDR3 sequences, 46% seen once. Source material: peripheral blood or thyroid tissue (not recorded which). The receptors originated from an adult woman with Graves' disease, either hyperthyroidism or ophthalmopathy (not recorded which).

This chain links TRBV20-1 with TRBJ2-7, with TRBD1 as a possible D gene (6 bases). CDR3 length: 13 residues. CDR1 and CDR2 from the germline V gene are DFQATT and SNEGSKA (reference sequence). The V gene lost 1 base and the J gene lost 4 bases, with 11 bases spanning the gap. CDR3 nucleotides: TGCAGTGCTAGAGCACCGAGGGGGTACGAGCAGTACTTC. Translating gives CSARAPRGYEQYF.

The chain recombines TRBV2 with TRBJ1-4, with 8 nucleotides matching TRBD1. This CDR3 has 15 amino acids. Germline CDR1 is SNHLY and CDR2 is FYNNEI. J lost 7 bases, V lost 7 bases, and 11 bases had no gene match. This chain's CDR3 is CASIVQGAQGEKLFF. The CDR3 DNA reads TGTGCCAGCATCGTTCAGGGGGCGCAAGGTGAAAAACTGTTTTTT.

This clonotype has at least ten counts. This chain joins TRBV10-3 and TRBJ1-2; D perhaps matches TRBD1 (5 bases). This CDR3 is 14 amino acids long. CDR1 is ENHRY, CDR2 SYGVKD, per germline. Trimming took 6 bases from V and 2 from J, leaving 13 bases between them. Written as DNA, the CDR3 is TGTGCCATCAGCCCCGGGACGGACAACTATGGCTACACCTTC. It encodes CAISPGTDNYGYTF.

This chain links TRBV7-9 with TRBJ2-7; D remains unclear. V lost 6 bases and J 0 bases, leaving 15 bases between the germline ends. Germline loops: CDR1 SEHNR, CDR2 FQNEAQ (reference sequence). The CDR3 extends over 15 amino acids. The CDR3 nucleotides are TGTGCCAGCAGTTATCCCCAGTCAGGCTCCTACGAGCAGTACTTC. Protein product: CASSYPQSGSYEQYF.

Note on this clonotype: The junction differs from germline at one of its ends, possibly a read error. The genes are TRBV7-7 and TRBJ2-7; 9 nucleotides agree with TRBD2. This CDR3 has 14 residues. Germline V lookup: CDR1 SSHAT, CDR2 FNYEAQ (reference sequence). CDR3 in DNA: TGTGCTAGCAGCTTGGCGGGAGGGTACAATGAGCAGTACTTC. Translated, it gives CASSLAGGYNEQYF.

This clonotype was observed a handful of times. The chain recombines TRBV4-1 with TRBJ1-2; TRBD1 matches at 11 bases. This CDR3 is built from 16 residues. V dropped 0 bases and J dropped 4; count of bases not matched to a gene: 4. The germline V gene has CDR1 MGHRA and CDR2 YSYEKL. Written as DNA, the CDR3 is TGCGCCAGCAGCCAAGATTGGACAGGGGGCCTCTATGGCTACACCTTC. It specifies CASSQDWTGGLYGYTF.

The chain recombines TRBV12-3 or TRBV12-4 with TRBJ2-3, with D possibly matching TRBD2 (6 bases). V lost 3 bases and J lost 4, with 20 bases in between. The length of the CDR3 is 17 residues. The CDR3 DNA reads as TGTGCCAGCAGTTTGTTGCTTAGACGGGAGTTTCCAGATACGCAGTATTTT. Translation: CASSLLLRREFPDTQYF.

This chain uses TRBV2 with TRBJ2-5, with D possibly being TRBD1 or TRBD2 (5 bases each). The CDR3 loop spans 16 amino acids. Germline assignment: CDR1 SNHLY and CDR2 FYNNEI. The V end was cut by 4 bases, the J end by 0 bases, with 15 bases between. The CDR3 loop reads CASSAGATGYQETQYF. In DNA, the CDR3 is TGTGCCAGCAGTGCCGGGGCTACCGGGTACCAAGAGACCCAGTACTTC.

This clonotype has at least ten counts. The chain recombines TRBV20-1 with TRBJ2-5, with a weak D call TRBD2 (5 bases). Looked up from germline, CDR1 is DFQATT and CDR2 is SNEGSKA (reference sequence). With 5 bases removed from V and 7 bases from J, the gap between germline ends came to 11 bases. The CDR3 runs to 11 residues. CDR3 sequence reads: CSAVRAGTQYF. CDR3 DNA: TGCAGTGCTGTTCGGGCGGGGACCCAGTACTTC.

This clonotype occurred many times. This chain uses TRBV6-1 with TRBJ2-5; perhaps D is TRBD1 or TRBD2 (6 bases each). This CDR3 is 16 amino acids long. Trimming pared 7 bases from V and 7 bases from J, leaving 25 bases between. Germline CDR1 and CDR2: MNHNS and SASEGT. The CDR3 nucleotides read TGTGCCAGCATCAAACCTCAGGGGTTCGGGGGTGGGACCCAGTACTTC. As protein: CASIKPQGFGGGTQYF.

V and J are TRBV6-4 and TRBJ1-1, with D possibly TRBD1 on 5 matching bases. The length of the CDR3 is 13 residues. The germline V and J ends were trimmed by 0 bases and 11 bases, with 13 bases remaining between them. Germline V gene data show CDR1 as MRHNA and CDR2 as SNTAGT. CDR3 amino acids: CASSDSTGGMAFF. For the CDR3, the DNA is TGTGCCAGCAGTGACTCGACGGGGGGTATGGCTTTCTTT.

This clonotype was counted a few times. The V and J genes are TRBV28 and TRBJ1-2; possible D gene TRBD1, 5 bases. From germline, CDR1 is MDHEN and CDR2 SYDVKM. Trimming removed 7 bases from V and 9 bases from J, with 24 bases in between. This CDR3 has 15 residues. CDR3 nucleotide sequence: TGTGCCAGCACTACCGGAGGAGGGGCTCCTAGGAGCTACACCTTC. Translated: CASTTGGGAPRSYTF.

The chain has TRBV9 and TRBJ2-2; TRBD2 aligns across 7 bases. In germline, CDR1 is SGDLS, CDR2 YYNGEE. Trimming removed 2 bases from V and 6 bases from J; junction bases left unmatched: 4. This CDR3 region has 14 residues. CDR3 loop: CASSVLREAGELFF. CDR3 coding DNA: TGTGCCAGCAGCGTCCTACGGGAGGCCGGGGAGCTGTTTTTT.

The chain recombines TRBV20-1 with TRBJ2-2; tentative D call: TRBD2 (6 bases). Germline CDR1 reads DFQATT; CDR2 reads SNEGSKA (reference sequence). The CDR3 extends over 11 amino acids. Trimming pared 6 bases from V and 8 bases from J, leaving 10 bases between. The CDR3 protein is CSAPGVGELFF. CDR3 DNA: TGCAGTGCCCCGGGAGTGGGGGAGCTGTTTTTT.

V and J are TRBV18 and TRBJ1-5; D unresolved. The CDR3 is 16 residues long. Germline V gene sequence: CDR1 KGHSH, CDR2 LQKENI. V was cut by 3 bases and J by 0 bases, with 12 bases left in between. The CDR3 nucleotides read TGTGCCAGCTCACCCTCGACGGCAAATAGCAATCAGCCCCAGCATTTT. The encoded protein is CASSPSTANSNQPQHF.

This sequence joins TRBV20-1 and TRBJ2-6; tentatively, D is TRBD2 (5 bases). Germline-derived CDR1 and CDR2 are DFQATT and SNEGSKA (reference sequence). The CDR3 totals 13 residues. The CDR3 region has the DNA TGCAGCCCACTAGTGTCAGGGGCCAACGTCCTGACTTTC. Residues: CSPLVSGANVLTF.

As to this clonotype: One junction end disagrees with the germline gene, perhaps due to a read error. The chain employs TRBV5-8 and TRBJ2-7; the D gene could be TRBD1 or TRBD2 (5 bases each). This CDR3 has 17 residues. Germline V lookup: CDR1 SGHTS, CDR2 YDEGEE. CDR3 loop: CASSPQGTGAGAYEQYF. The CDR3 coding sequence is TGCGCCAGCAGCCCACAAGGGACCGGGGCTGGGGCCTACGAGCAGTACTTC.

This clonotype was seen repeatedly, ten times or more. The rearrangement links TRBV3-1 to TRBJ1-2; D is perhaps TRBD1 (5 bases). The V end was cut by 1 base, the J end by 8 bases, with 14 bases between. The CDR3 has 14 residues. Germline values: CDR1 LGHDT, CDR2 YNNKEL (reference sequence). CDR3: CASSQGGILRGYTF. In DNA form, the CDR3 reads TGTGCCAGCAGCCAAGGGGGGATCCTCCGCGGCTACACCTTC.

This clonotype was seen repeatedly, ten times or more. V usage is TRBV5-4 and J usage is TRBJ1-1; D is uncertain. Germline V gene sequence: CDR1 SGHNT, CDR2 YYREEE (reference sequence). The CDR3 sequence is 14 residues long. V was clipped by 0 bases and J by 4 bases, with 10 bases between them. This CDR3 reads CASSLGRETTEAFF. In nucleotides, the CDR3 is TGTGCCAGCAGCTTGGGGAGGGAAACCACTGAAGCTTTCTTT.

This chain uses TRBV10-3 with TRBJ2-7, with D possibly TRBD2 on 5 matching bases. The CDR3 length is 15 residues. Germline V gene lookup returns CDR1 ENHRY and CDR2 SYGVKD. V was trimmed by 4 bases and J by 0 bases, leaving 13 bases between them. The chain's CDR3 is CAISGSYGVSYEQYF. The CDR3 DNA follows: TGTGCCATCAGTGGAAGCTACGGGGTCTCCTACGAGCAGTACTTC.

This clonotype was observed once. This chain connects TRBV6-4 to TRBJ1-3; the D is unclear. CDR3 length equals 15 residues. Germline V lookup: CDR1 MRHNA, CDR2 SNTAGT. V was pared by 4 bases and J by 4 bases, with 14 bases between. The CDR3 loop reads CASSGLGSSGNTIYF. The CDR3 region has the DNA TGTGCCAGCAGTGGACTAGGTTCCTCGGGAAACACCATATATTTT.

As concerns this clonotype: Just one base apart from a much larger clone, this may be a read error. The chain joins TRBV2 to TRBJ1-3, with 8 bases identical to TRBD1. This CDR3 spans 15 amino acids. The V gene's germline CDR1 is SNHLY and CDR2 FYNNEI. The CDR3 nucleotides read TGTGCCAGCAGTTACGACAGGGGTCTTGGAAGCACCATATATTTT. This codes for CASSYDRGLGSTIYF.

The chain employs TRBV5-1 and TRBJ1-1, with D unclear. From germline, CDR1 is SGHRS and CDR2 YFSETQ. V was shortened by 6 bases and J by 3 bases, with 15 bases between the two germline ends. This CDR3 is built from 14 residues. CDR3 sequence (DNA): TGCGCCAGCAAGGAGGGAGGTGAATACACTGAAGCTTTCTTT. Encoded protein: CASKEGGEYTEAFF.

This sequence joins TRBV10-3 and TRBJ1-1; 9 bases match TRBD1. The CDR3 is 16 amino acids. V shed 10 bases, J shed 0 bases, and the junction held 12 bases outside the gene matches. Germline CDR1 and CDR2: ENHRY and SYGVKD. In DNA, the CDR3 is TGTGCCAGTGAACAGGGGGCGAACATTATGAACACTGAAGCTTTCTTT. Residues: CASEQGANIMNTEAFF.

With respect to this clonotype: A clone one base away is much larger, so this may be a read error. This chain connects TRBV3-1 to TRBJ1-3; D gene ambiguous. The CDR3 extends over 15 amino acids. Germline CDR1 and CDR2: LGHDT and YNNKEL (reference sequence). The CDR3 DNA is TGTGCCGGCAGCCACCGAGTAGGGTCTGGAAACACCATATATTTT. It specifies CAGSHRVGSGNTIYF.

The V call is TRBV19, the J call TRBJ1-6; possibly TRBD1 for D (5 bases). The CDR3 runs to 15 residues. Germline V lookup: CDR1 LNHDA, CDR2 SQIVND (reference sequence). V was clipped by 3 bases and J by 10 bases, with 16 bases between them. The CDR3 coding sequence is TGTGCCAGTAGTATCCGGCGGGGCGGTGGCTCACCCCTCCACTTT. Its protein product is CASSIRRGGGSPLHF. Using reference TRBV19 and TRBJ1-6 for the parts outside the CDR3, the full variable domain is DGGITQSPKYLFRKEGQNVTLSCEQNLNHDAMYWYRQDPGQGLRLIYYSQIVNDFQKGDIAEGYSVSREKKESFPLTVTSAQKNPTAFYLCASSIRRGGGSPLHFGNGTRLTVT.

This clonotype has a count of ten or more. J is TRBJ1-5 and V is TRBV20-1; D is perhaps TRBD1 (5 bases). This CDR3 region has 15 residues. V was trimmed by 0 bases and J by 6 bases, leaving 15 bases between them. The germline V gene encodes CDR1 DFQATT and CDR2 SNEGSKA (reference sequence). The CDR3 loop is CSARDVLRDGQPQHF. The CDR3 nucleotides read TGCAGTGCTAGAGACGTGCTCAGGGACGGTCAGCCCCAGCATTTT.

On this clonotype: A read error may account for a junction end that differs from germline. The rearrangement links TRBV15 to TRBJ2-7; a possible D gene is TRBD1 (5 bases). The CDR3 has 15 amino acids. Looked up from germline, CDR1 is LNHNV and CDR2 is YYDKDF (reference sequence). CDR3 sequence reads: CATSRESRGEPSLNF. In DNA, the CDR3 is TGTGCCACCAGCAGAGAGAGTAGGGGTGAACCTTCCTTAAACTTC. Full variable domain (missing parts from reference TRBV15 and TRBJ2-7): DAMVIQNPRYQVTQFGKPVTLSCSQTLNHNVMYWYQQKSSQAPKLLFHYYDKDFNNEADTPDNFQSRRPNTSFCFLDIRSPGLGDTAMYLCATSRESRGEPSLNFGPGTRLTVT.

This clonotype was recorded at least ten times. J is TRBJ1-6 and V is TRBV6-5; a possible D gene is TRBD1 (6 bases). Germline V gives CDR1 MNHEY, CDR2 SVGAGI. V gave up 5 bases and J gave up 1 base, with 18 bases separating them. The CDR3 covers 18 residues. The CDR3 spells CASSGSRTEASYNSPLHF. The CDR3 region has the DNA TGTGCCAGCAGTGGCTCCCGGACAGAGGCGTCCTATAATTCACCCCTCCACTTT.

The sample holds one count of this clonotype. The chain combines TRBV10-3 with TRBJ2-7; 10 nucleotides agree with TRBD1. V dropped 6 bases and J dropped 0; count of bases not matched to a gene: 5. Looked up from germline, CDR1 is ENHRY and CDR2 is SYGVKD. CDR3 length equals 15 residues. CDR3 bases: TGTGCCATCAGGACCGGGACAGGGGACTCCTACGAGCAGTACTTC. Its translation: CAIRTGTGDSYEQYF.

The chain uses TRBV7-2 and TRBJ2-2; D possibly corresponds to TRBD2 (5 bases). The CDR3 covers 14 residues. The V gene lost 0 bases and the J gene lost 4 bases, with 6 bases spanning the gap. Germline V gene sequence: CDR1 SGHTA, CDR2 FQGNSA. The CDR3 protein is CASSLAGSTGELFF. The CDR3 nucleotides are TGTGCCAGCAGCTTAGCGGGGAGCACCGGGGAGCTGTTTTTT.